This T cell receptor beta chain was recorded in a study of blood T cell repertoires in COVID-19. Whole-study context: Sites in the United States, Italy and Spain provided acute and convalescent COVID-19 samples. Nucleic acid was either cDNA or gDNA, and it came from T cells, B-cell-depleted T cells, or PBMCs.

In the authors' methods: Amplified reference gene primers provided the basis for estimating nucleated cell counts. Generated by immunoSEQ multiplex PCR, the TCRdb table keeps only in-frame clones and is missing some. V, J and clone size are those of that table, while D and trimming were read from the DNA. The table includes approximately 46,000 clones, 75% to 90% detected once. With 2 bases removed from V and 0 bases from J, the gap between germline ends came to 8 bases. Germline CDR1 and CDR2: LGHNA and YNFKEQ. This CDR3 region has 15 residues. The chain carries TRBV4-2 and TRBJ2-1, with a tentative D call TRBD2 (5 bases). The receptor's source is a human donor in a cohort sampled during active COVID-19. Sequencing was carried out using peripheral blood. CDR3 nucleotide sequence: TGTGCCAGCAGCCAACCGGGGATCTCCTACAATGAGCAGTTCTTC. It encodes CASSQPGISYNEQFF.